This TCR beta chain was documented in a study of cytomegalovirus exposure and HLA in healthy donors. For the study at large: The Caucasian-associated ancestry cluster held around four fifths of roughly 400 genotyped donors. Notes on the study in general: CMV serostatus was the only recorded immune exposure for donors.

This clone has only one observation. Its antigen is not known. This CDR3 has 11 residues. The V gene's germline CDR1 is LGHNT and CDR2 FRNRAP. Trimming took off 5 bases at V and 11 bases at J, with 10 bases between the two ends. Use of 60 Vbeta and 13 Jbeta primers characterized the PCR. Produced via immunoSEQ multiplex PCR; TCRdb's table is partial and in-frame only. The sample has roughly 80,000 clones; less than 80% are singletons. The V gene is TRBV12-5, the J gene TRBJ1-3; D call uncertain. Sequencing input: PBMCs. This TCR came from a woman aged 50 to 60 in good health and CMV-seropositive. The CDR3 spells CASGPRTAIYF. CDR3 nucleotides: TGTGCTAGTGGTCCCCGTACAGCCATATATTTT.